This TCR beta chain emerged from a study of regulatory T cells in long-lasting Graves disease. Overall study findings and caveats: Under persistent disease, TRBV28, TRBJ1-2 and TRBJ2-5 were used preferentially.

The time point: persistent/refractory GD, antithyroid drugs over 5 years with positive TRAb. RNA from PBMCs was the source of the TCR library. Graves' disease was diagnosed by American Thyroid Association guidelines. Patients of an endocrinology department in Xi'an, China, were included. Researchers made TCR beta libraries by using iRepertoire HTBI primers and running Arm-PCR on CDR3 regions. MiXCR, applied by TCRdb to the multiplex PCR reads, yields one record per CDR3 protein. In the table there are about 400,000 distinct CDR3 sequences, roughly 20% of which are singletons. V was shortened by 2 bases and J by 4 bases, with 12 bases between the two germline ends. The CDR3 consists of 14 residues. Germline lookup yields CDR1 MNHEY and CDR2 SVGAGI. On this clonotype itself: Its antigen is not identified.

The chain is built from TRBV6-5 and TRBJ2-7; D call uncertain. The input for sequencing was peripheral blood mononuclear cells (PBMCs), taken when the disease was refractory, from a patient treated with antithyroid drugs. This receptor was taken from a female donor with Graves disease. CDR3 in DNA: TGTGCCAGCAGTTACGGAGTCTCGGCATACGAGCAGTACTTC. Translation: CASSYGVSAYEQYF.